The clone carrying this T cell receptor (beta chain) was picked up a small number of times. Its target is not known. This specimen belongs to a study of CD8 T cells in ankylosing spondylitis. Study outcomes and limitations: Clones linked to disease were reported to show significant enrichment in matched ankylosing spondylitis synovial fluid. Earlier work had already found some motif variants in reactive arthritis synovial fluid and blood. One TCR beta motif, made up of about 8 highly homologous variants, appeared characteristic of ankylosing spondylitis blood.

Quantitative molecular-barcoded 5'-RACE generated the TCR beta libraries. Each CDR3 protein gets one entry after TCRdb re-called the 5' RACE reads with MiXCR. The sample yields a few hundred thousand distinct CDR3 sequences, around 24% seen once. Trimming took 4 bases from V and 1 from J, leaving 10 bases between them. The CDR3 contains 14 residues. Germline lookup yields CDR1 SGHRS and CDR2 YFSETQ. The sequence derives from a male donor with ankylosing spondylitis. The rearrangement uses TRBV5-1 and TRBJ2-3; D is possibly TRBD1 (6 bases). Input material: blood, either unsorted or a sorted T cell fraction (not recorded which). The CDR3 nucleotides read TGCGCCAGCAGCCAAAGACAGGGCACAGATACGCAGTATTTT. Translated: CASSQRQGTDTQYF.